A single sample gave rise to the 20 T cell receptor beta chains below, sequenced in a study of T cells in Graves' hyperthyroidism and ophthalmopathy. RNA transcripts gave rise to amplified TCR beta CDR3 regions. Carried out on the TCR CDR3, a first-round RT-PCR used the HTBI primer set. TCRdb re-called the multiplex PCR reads through MiXCR, storing one row per CDR3 protein. The sample yields approximately 590,000 distinct CDR3 sequences, 15% to 19% seen once. Sequencing used blood. The receptors originated from a woman aged 25 to 39 with Graves' hyperthyroidism.

Ten or more counts support this clonotype. The chain carries TRBV20-1 and TRBJ2-1; D is perhaps TRBD2 (6 bases). This CDR3 spans 11 amino acids. Trimming cost V 7 bases and J 7 bases, with 11 bases left between them. Germline-derived CDR1 and CDR2 are DFQATT and SNEGSKA (reference sequence). CDR3 bases: TGCAGTGTCGGAGGGAGGAATGAGCAGTTCTTC. Protein product: CSVGGRNEQFF.

The table lists this clonotype with many counts. The rearrangement joins TRBV11-2 to TRBJ2-5; 8 bases fit TRBD2. This CDR3 is 15 amino acids long. The V and J ends lost 1 base and 5 bases, in that order; junction bases with no gene match: 6. The germline V gene has CDR1 SGHAT and CDR2 FQNNGV. The CDR3 spells CASSLASGSRETQYF. The CDR3 nucleotides read TGTGCCAGCAGCTTAGCGAGCGGGAGTCGGGAGACCCAGTACTTC.

This clonotype has a count of ten or more. The CDR3 coding sequence is TGTGCCAGCAGCCGTACGGGACTTCAGACAGATACGCAGTATTTT. Residues: CASSRTGLQTDTQYF. This rearrangement joins TRBV28 to TRBJ2-3, with D possibly being TRBD2 (6 bases). CDR3 length: 15 residues. Germline V lookup: CDR1 MDHEN, CDR2 SYDVKM. V shed 6 bases and J shed 3 bases, with 16 bases lying between them. The variable domain in full, with the rest retrieved from reference TRBV28 and TRBJ2-3, is DVKVTQSSRYLVKRTGEKVFLECVQDMDHENMFWYRQDPGLGLRLIYFSYDVKMKEKGDIPEGYSVSREKKERFSLILESASTNQTSMYLCASSRTGLQTDTQYFGPGTRLTVL.

The chain carries TRBV13 and TRBJ1-3; no definite D call. From germline, CDR1 is PRHDT and CDR2 FYEKMQ (reference sequence). The CDR3 totals 19 residues. V dropped 4 bases and J dropped 1 base, with 23 bases sitting between them. CDR3 sequence reads: CASSSRLNAGANSGNTIYF. The CDR3 bases are TGTGCCAGCAGCTCCCGCCTTAATGCAGGAGCCAATTCTGGAAACACCATATATTTT.

The chain joins TRBV2 to TRBJ1-5, with D maybe TRBD1 (5 bases). CDR1 SNHLY and CDR2 FYNNEI come from the germline V gene. Trimming took off 6 bases at V and 8 bases at J, with 14 bases between the two ends. The CDR3 is 13 residues long. Here the CDR3 DNA reads TGTGCCAGCAGACGGGACCAATTGGAGCCCCAGCATTTT. Translation: CASRRDQLEPQHF.

At least ten counts were recorded for this clonotype. The V call is TRBV9, the J call TRBJ1-1; 7 bases match TRBD1. The trim removed 2 bases at V and 1 base at J, leaving 2 bases unmatched. This CDR3 spans 14 amino acids. The germline gives CDR1 SGDLS, CDR2 YYNGEE. The CDR3 sequence is CASSVGTANTEAFF. In DNA, the CDR3 is TGTGCCAGCAGCGTCGGGACAGCGAACACTGAAGCTTTCTTT. The entire variable domain, with the rest obtained from reference TRBV9 and TRBJ1-1, is as follows: DSGVTQTPKHLITATGQRVTLRCSPRSGDLSVYWYQQSLDQGLQFLIQYYNGEERAKGNILERFSAQQFPDLHSELNLSSLELGDSALYFCASSVGTANTEAFFGQGTRLTVV.

Ten or more counts support this clonotype. The chain's CDR3 is CASSPRDRNGYTF. The CDR3 nucleotides are TGTGCCAGCTCACCCCGAGACAGAAATGGCTACACCTTC. The chain couples TRBV18 to TRBJ1-2; D possibly corresponds to TRBD1 (5 bases). Trimming shortened V by 3 bases and J by 6 bases, and 11 bases separated the two germline ends. CDR1 is KGHSH and CDR2 is LQKENI in the germline V gene. The CDR3 sequence is 13 residues long. Full variable domain (rest looked up from reference TRBV18 and TRBJ1-2): NAGVMQNPRHLVRRRGQEARLRCSPMKGHSHVYWYRQLPEEGLKFMVYLQKENIIDESGMPKERFSAEFPKEGPSILRIQQVVRGDSAAYFCASSPRDRNGYTFGSGTRLTVV.

With respect to this clonotype: A much larger clone differs from this one at a single base, so this may be a read error. The J gene is TRBJ1-5, the V gene TRBV6-2 or TRBV6-3; 7 nucleotides agree with TRBD1. The CDR3 runs 14 residues. The J segment lost 3 bases and the V segment lost 5 bases, leaving 4 bases of the junction unmatched. Germline values: CDR1 MNHEY, CDR2 SVGEGT. The chain's CDR3 is CASSIDRDNQPQHF. The CDR3 DNA is TGTGCCAGCAGTATCGACAGGGACAATCAGCCCCAGCATTTT.

The table lists this clonotype with many counts. The chain employs TRBV18 and TRBJ1-1; TRBD1 aligns across 9 bases. CDR1 and CDR2 (germline): KGHSH, LQKENI. The junction had 4 bases not matched to a gene; V was cut back by 6 bases and J by 5 bases. The CDR3 contains 13 residues. CDR3 amino acids: CASSTGQGTEAFF. The CDR3 DNA follows: TGTGCCAGCTCCACGGGACAGGGAACTGAAGCTTTCTTT.

This chain links TRBV19 with TRBJ2-7; D is perhaps TRBD2 (6 bases). The CDR3 spans 13 residues. The V and J ends lost 3 bases and 3 bases respectively, with 9 bases between them. From germline, CDR1 is LNHDA and CDR2 SQIVND (reference sequence). Here the CDR3 reads CASSMEGGYEQYF. DNA for the CDR3: TGTGCCAGTAGTATGGAGGGTGGCTACGAGCAGTACTTC.

This sequence joins TRBV5-5 and TRBJ2-5; TRBD1 agrees at 11 bases. Germline CDR1 and CDR2: SGHKS and YYEKEE (reference sequence). The CDR3 has 16 residues. Trimming took 4 bases from V and 5 from J; bases not matched to a gene: 10. The chain's CDR3 is CASSAPGQGEGETQYF. CDR3 sequence (DNA): TGTGCCAGCAGCGCACCGGGACAGGGGGAGGGGGAGACCCAGTACTTC.

The J gene is TRBJ1-6, the V gene TRBV3-1; perhaps TRBD1 as D (6 bases). The CDR3 extends over 15 amino acids. Germline loops: CDR1 LGHDT, CDR2 YNNKEL (reference sequence). V lost 4 bases, J lost 5 bases, and 12 bases lay in between. The CDR3 DNA sequence: TGTGCCAGCAGCCTAGAGGACAGAGATAATTCACCCCTCCACTTT. Its translation is CASSLEDRDNSPLHF.

On this clonotype itself: At one end the junction does not follow the germline gene, possibly because of a read error. The chain uses TRBV19 and TRBJ1-5, with a tentative D call TRBD1 (5 bases). The V gene's germline CDR1 is LNHDA and CDR2 SQIVND (reference sequence). The CDR3 runs to 15 residues. CDR3 in amino acids: CASTKRTLSSQPQHF. In DNA form, the CDR3 reads TGTGCCAGTACCAAACGGACACTAAGCAGTCAGCCCCAGCATTTT.

The chain employs TRBV20-1 and TRBJ2-2; 9 bases align to TRBD1. J lost 5 bases, V lost 1 base, and 8 bases had no gene match. There are 16 residues in the CDR3. Germline V gene lookup returns CDR1 DFQATT and CDR2 SNEGSKA (reference sequence). The DNA of the CDR3 is TGCAGTGCTAGAGCCGTAGGACAGGGGCGAACCGGGGAGCTGTTTTTT. Protein sequence: CSARAVGQGRTGELFF.

A few counts support this clonotype. The CDR3 nucleotides read TGTGCCAGCAGCTTAGTTCTCGTGGGAGCGGGCAATGAGCAGTTCTTC. Residues: CASSLVLVGAGNEQFF. The V call is TRBV11-3, the J call TRBJ2-1, with D perhaps TRBD2 (6 bases). The germline V and J ends were trimmed by 1 base and 6 bases, with 16 bases remaining between them. CDR1 and CDR2 from the germline V gene are SGHNT and YENEEA. The CDR3 is 16 amino acids.

The chain uses TRBV3-1 and TRBJ2-1, with D perhaps TRBD2 (6 bases). Germline V CDR1 and CDR2: LGHDT, YNNKEL (reference sequence). The CDR3 consists of 12 residues. The ends were cut back, 3 bases at V and 9 bases at J, with 9 bases in the middle. The CDR3 here is CASSQEGPEQFF. Here the CDR3 DNA reads TGTGCCAGCAGCCAGGAGGGGCCTGAGCAGTTCTTC.

This clonotype was detected many times. The CDR3 here is CASSLRRNTEAFF. DNA of the CDR3: TGTGCCAGCAGTTTGCGGCGGAACACTGAAGCTTTCTTT. The genes are TRBV12-3 or TRBV12-4 and TRBJ1-1; D gene uncertain. The ends were cut back, 3 bases at V and 1 base at J, with 6 bases in the middle. The CDR3 totals 13 residues.

This clonotype was counted at least ten times. CDR3 residues: CASRTGYTEAFF. CDR3 bases: TGTGCCAGCAGAACAGGGTACACTGAAGCTTTCTTT. V usage is TRBV11-2 and J usage is TRBJ1-1; D might be TRBD1 (6 bases). This CDR3 is 12 amino acids long. The V gene lost 6 bases and the J gene lost 3 bases, with 8 bases spanning the gap. Germline V gives CDR1 SGHAT, CDR2 FQNNGV.

For this clonotype: A much larger clone sits a single nucleotide away, making a read error possible. The V gene is TRBV6-1, the J gene TRBJ2-7, with unresolved D. V shed 6 bases and J shed 6 bases, with 15 bases lying between them. Germline CDR1 MNHNS, CDR2 SASEGT. The CDR3 loop spans 13 amino acids. CDR3 region: CASRIEGFGEQYF. CDR3 bases: TGTGCCAGCAGAATCGAAGGGTTCGGCGAGCAGTACTTC.

This clonotype was observed at least ten times. The CDR3 loop is CASSPDTPNYGYTF. In DNA form, the CDR3 reads TGTGCCAGCAGCCCAGACACACCCAACTATGGCTACACCTTC. The gene calls are TRBV28 and TRBJ1-2; D unresolved. The ends were cut back, 6 bases at V and 2 bases at J, with 13 bases in the middle. Germline assignment: CDR1 MDHEN and CDR2 SYDVKM. The CDR3 contains 14 residues.